These T cell receptor beta chains were read from a single sample in a study of T cell responses to AZD1222 COVID-19 vaccine. This table comes from immunoSEQ multiplex PCR, and its TCRdb copy is limited to in-frame clones, with some not included. This sample carries approximately 130,000 clones, 70% to 90% of them seen once, and the ten largest clones take approximately 9.4%. The specimen was peripheral blood, collected 28 days after the second AZD1222 dose. The receptors come from an adult who received the AZD1222 COVID-19 vaccine. The CDR3 runs from the conserved cysteine through the conserved F or W.

V gene,J gene,CDR3 protein
TRBV6-5,TRBJ2-3,CASSATGIHTDTQYF
TRBV11-3,TRBJ2-3,CASSLDHGGGDTQYF
TRBV12-3/TRBV12-4,TRBJ1-2,CASGSGVNYGYTF
TRBV6-5,TRBJ1-1,CASSYGGGFHTEAFF
TRBV2,TRBJ1-2,CASRGDSRYGYTF
TRBV7-2,TRBJ2-7,CASSFGWGALAGAYEQYF
TRBV6-5,TRBJ1-5,CASSYYQGGQPQHF
TRBV4-2,TRBJ2-1,CASSQVGTSGRAGDNEQFF
TRBV4-1,TRBJ2-1,CASSQDRAGVWNNEQFF
TRBV18,TRBJ1-5,CASSGQGNSNQPQHF
TRBV5-4,TRBJ2-1,CASSRKAGEYNEQFF
TRBV27,TRBJ1-3,CASSVTGVSGNTIYF
TRBV5-6,TRBJ1-2,CASSSGQFYGYTF
TRBV19,TRBJ2-1,CASRPQGGRQDNEQFF
TRBV18,TRBJ1-2,CASSPPSINYGYTF
TRBV4-1,TRBJ1-5,CASSQGTRAYSNQPQHF
TRBV6-1,TRBJ2-1,CASSDLGLTYNEQFF
TRBV5-6,TRBJ2-7,CASSLEQFYEQYF
TRBV11-2,TRBJ2-1,CASSLVGTEHNEQFF
TRBV18,TRBJ2-3,CASSPPGLADTDTQYF
TRBV18,TRBJ2-1,CASSPRLAEDNEQFF
TRBV3-1/TRBV3-2,TRBJ2-7,CASSALGGGGHEQYF
TRBV6-2/TRBV6-3,TRBJ1-2,CASSQGAGYTF
TRBV11-2,TRBJ1-6,CASRGQGTSPLHF
TRBV30,TRBJ1-5,CAWSLTGTVDQPQHF
TRBV5-4,TRBJ2-5,CASSNAGARETQYF
TRBV9,TRBJ2-5,CASSVSPAETQYF
TRBV6-5,TRBJ1-3,CASRDRLTGNTIYF
TRBV3-1/TRBV3-2,TRBJ2-7,CASSQDGAYEQYF
TRBV2,TRBJ2-5,CASSPTGGETQYF
TRBV5-1,TRBJ1-4,CASSLVRGSNNEKLFF
TRBV6-5,TRBJ1-1,CASSYSSGVGEAFF
TRBV11-1,TRBJ2-7,CASSRSGGVLEQYF
TRBV28,TRBJ1-2,CASSSTGYGYTF
TRBV4-3,TRBJ1-1,CASSQNPGAMNTEAFF
TRBV2,TRBJ1-1,CASSPIQGIRAFF
TRBV30,TRBJ2-5,CAWSRVANYQETQYF
TRBV7-9,TRBJ2-5,CASTQQGGKGETQYF
TRBV7-9,TRBJ1-1,CASSLYFTNTEAFF
TRBV6-5,TRBJ2-7,CASSYSGTGKAYEQYF
TRBV4-1,TRBJ2-5,CASSPTSVQETQYF
TRBV7-9,TRBJ2-7,CASSLGTDSSYEQYF
TRBV27,TRBJ2-3,CASSFSDRGPTDTQYF
TRBV7-9,TRBJ2-1,CASLRDWNVFSYNEQFF
TRBV20-1,TRBJ2-7,CSASGASGGDSYEQYF
TRBV4-1,TRBJ1-4,CASSQGQINEKLFF
TRBV11-2,TRBJ2-2,CASSPTRGNLDTGELFF
TRBV29-1,TRBJ1-1,CSVGGRVNTEAFF
TRBV9,TRBJ2-7,CASSPQPLVGEQYF
TRBV7-9,TRBJ2-5,CASSSTGRAQETQYF
TRBV5-4,TRBJ2-2,CASSPGPGELFF
TRBV7-9,TRBJ1-4,CASSLVALQEKLFF
TRBV9,TRBJ2-7,CASSAEGLAGYEQYF
TRBV28,TRBJ1-1,CASSLGAAVMNTEAFF
TRBV5-1,TRBJ2-1,CASSSPTSGSDEQFF
TRBV7-2,TRBJ2-7,CASSRTGGAGTSYEQYF
TRBV18,TRBJ2-5,CASSPRRLETQYF
TRBV18,TRBJ1-4,CASSPEQGLNEKLFF